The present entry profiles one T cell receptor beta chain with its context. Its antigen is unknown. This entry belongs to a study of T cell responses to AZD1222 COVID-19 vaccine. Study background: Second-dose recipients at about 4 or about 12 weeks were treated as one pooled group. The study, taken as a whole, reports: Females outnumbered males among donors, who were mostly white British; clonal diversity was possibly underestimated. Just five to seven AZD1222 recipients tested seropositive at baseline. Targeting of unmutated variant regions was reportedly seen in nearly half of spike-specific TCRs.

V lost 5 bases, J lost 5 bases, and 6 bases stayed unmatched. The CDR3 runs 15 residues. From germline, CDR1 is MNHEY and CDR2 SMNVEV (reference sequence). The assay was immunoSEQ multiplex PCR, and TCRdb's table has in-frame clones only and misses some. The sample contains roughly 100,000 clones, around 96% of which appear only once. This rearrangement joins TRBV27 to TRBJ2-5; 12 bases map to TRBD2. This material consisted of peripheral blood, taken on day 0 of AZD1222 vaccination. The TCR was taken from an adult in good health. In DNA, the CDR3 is TGTGCCAGCAGTACCGGGACTAGCGGGTTGGAGACCCAGTACTTC. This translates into CASSTGTSGLETQYF.